These 18 T cell receptor beta chains were sequenced from one sample in a study of OX40 agonist ivuxolimab in advanced cancers. The table came from immunoSEQ multiplex PCR; TCRdb's copy has only in-frame clones and leaves some out. The sample lists 60,000 to 90,000 clones, roughly 87% occurring once. This specimen was CD4+ or CD8+ T cells sorted from blood, taken in a trial of the OX40 agonist ivuxolimab. These receptor sequences come from an adult with an advanced solid tumor such as melanoma, head and neck, liver or kidney cancer.

The chain employs TRBV5-1 and TRBJ1-1; D unclear. V lost 4 bases to trimming and J lost 1 base, with 14 bases between them. Germline CDR1 reads SGHRS; CDR2 reads YFSETQ. The CDR3 consists of 15 residues. DNA of the CDR3: TGCGCCAGCAGCCGTTCAGGTAGAACGAACACTGAAGCTTTCTTT. This gives the protein CASSRSGRTNTEAFF.

V usage is TRBV4-1 and J usage is TRBJ2-3; unclear D gene. Germline CDR1 reads MGHRA; CDR2 reads YSYEKL. V lost 0 bases and J lost 5, with 6 bases in between. This CDR3 has 13 residues. CDR3 in DNA: TGCGCCAGCAGCCAAGAGTCGGTAGATACGCAGTATTTT. Protein: CASSQESVDTQYF.

This chain connects TRBV9 to TRBJ1-1; no clear D. The germline gives CDR1 SGDLS, CDR2 YYNGEE. CDR3 length: 14 residues. V was clipped by 3 bases and J by 1 base, with 10 bases between them. The CDR3 reads CASSAEIRNTEAFF. The CDR3 coding sequence is TGTGCCAGCAGCGCGGAAATCCGGAACACTGAAGCTTTCTTT.

The chain couples TRBV11-2 to TRBJ2-7, with 9 nucleotides matching TRBD2. The CDR3 is 15 residues long. The junction had 11 bases not matched to a gene; V was cut back by 4 bases and J by 7 bases. Germline loops: CDR1 SGHAT, CDR2 FQNNGV. The CDR3 bases are TGTGCCAGCAGCTCTCCCCAGCGGGGGGTGAGGGAGCAGTACTTC. Its translation: CASSSPQRGVREQYF. Complete variable domain (other parts from reference TRBV11-2 and TRBJ2-7): EAGVAQSPRYKIIEKRQSVAFWCNPISGHATLYWYQQILGQGPKLLIQFQNNGVVDDSQLPKDRFSAERLKGVDSTLKIQPAKLEDSAVYLCASSSPQRGVREQYFGPGTRLTVT.

The chain carries TRBV21-1 and TRBJ2-7. TRBV21-1 is given as a pseudogene. The CDR3 has 16 amino acids. CDR3 sequence (DNA): TGTGCCAGCAGCAAAGACAGTACTACTTACCGCTACGAGCAGTACTTC. Translated, it gives CASSKDSTTYRYEQYF.

The V and J genes are TRBV7-3 and TRBJ2-3; the match to TRBD1 covers 8 bases. The germline CDR1 and CDR2 sequences are SGHTA and FQGTGA. The CDR3 consists of 15 residues. Losses at the gene ends were 5 bases for V and 3 bases for J; bases not matched to a gene: 7. As DNA, the CDR3 is TGTGCCAGCAGCCCCAGGGGGCTGAAGACAGATACGCAGTATTTT. Protein: CASSPRGLKTDTQYF.

The rearrangement joins TRBV2 to TRBJ1-2; D is undetermined. The CDR3 contains 15 residues. Germline V gene lookup returns CDR1 SNHLY and CDR2 FYNNEI. With 1 base removed from V and 4 bases from J, the gap between germline ends came to 13 bases. The CDR3 region is CASSEGRTGSYGYTF. CDR3 coding DNA: TGTGCCAGCAGTGAAGGACGGACGGGGTCCTATGGCTACACCTTC. Complete variable domain (other parts from reference TRBV2 and TRBJ1-2): EPEVTQTPSHQVTQMGQEVILRCVPISNHLYFYWYRQILGQKVEFLVSFYNNEISEKSEIFDDQFSVERPDGSNFTLKIRSTKLEDSAMYFCASSEGRTGSYGYTFGSGTRLTVV.

This clone occurred a few times. This rearrangement joins TRBV29-1 to TRBJ2-7; 10 positions agree with TRBD1. Germline V gene data show CDR1 as SQVTM and CDR2 as ANQGSEA. V lost 7 bases, J lost 2 bases, and 11 bases stayed unmatched. The CDR3 consists of 15 residues. The CDR3 here is CSATAGTGATYEQYF. The DNA for the CDR3 is TGCAGCGCTACTGCCGGGACAGGGGCCACCTACGAGCAGTACTTC.

The CDR3 here is CASSSPGQGQFF. CDR3 bases: TGTGCCAGCAGTTCCCCGGGACAGGGCCAATTCTTC. V is TRBV27 and J is TRBJ2-1, with 9 bases identical to TRBD1. After removal of 4 bases from V and 16 bases from J, the junction contained 8 bases not matched to a gene. This CDR3 is built from 12 residues. Germline V CDR1 and CDR2: MNHEY, SMNVEV (reference sequence).

The gene calls are TRBV30 and TRBJ2-5, with no clear D. V lost 5 bases and J 4 bases, leaving 11 bases between the germline ends. The CDR3 has 12 amino acids. Per the germline V gene, CDR1 is GTSNPN and CDR2 is SVGIG (reference sequence). The CDR3 nucleotides are TGTGCCTGGGGGGATCGCGGAGAGACCCAGTACTTC. Protein product: CAWGDRGETQYF.

This clone has a single count. DNA of the CDR3: TGCGCCAGCAGGCTGACAGGGGCACGGGGGGAGACCCAGTACTTC. Encoded protein: CASRLTGARGETQYF. This chain joins TRBV5-1 and TRBJ2-5, with 8 bases matching TRBD1. CDR3 size: 15 residues. V shed 5 bases, J shed 5 bases, and the junction held 11 bases outside the gene matches. CDR1 and CDR2 (germline): SGHRS, YFSETQ.

This clone was detected only once. The gene calls are TRBV6-5 and TRBJ1-2; maybe TRBD1 (6 bases). This CDR3 region has 15 residues. V gave up 6 bases and J gave up 5 bases, with 19 bases separating them. Germline values: CDR1 MNHEY, CDR2 SVGAGI. CDR3 DNA sequence: TGTGCCAGCAGCCTTACCGTACAGGGCCCGTATGGCTACACCTTC. Translating it yields CASSLTVQGPYGYTF.

The J gene is TRBJ2-5, the V gene TRBV5-4; TRBD1 might be the D (5 bases). Trimming shortened V by 2 bases and J by 2 bases, and 10 bases separated the two germline ends. The CDR3 extends over 14 amino acids. The germline V gene has CDR1 SGHNT and CDR2 YYREEE (reference sequence). The CDR3 region has the DNA TGTGCCAGCAGCTTCAGGTCAGGGCAAGAGACCCAGTACTTC. This codes for CASSFRSGQETQYF.

The chain joins TRBV6-5 to TRBJ2-7; 7 positions agree with TRBD2. J was trimmed by 3 bases and V by 5 bases; bases with no gene match: 7. The CDR3 runs to 14 residues. Germline V gene data show CDR1 as MNHEY and CDR2 as SVGAGI. The CDR3 DNA follows: TGTGCCAGCAGTCGAGCGGGACCGGGCTACGAGCAGTACTTC. This encodes CASSRAGPGYEQYF.

This sequence joins TRBV6-5 and TRBJ1-6; D is possibly TRBD1 (6 bases). Germline V gene data show CDR1 as MNHEY and CDR2 as SVGAGI. The CDR3 spans 15 residues. Deletions cut 7 bases from V and 8 bases from J, with 18 bases between. CDR3 amino acids: CASTPTGSSYSPLHF. CDR3 DNA sequence: TGTGCCAGCACTCCCACAGGGAGCTCTTATTCACCCCTCCACTTT.

This clone is a singleton in its sample. The genes are TRBV6-1 and TRBJ1-2, with 7 bases matching TRBD1. The CDR3 spans 13 residues. V was clipped by 7 bases and J by 8 bases; unmatched bases: 10. The germline gives CDR1 MNHNS, CDR2 SASEGT. Here the CDR3 DNA reads TGTGCCAGCACCTTATTGAGGACAGGCGGCTACACCTTC. It yields the protein CASTLLRTGGYTF.

The CDR3 DNA sequence: TGTGCCAGCAGTTACATTAGCGGTACCTCCTACGAGCAGTACTTC. This sequence encodes CASSYISGTSYEQYF. The chain employs TRBV7-8 and TRBJ2-7, with a tentative D call TRBD2 (6 bases). This CDR3 comprises 15 residues. Germline V CDR1 and CDR2: SGHVS, FQNEAQ. V lost 6 bases and J lost 0, with 15 bases in between.

This CDR3 reads CASSLRLAGARTDTQYF. The CDR3 DNA sequence: TGTGCCAGCAGCTTAAGACTAGCGGGGGCCCGGACAGATACGCAGTATTTT. The J gene is TRBJ2-3, the V gene TRBV7-6; the match to TRBD2 covers 12 bases. The CDR3 is made up of 17 amino acids. V was clipped by 2 bases and J by 3 bases; unmatched bases: 6. CDR1 is SGHVS, CDR2 FNYEAQ, per germline.